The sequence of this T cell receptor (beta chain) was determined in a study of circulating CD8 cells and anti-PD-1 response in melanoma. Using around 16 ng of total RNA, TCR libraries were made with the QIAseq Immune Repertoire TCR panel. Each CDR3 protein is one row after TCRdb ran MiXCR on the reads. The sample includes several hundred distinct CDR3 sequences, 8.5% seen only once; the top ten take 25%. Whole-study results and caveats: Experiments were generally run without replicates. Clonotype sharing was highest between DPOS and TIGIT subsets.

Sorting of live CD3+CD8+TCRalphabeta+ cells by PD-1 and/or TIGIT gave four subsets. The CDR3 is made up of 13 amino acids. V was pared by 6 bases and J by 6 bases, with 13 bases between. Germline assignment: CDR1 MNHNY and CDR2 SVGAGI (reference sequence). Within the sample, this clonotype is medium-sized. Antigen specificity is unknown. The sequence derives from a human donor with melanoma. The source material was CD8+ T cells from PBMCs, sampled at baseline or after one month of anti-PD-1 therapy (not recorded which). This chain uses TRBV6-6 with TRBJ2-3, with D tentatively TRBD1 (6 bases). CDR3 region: CASSLGARDTQYF. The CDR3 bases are TGTGCCAGCAGCCTGGGGGCGCGGGATACGCAGTATTTT.